This T cell receptor (beta chain) was captured by sequencing in a study of T cells in Graves' hyperthyroidism and ophthalmopathy. For the study at large: Peripheral blood was taken when the disease was first diagnosed, before any treatment began. Findings and limits, study-wide: Peripheral blood also featured most of the thyroid clonotypes expanded above 0.001.

As to this clonotype: Its antigen remains unidentified.

This CDR3 region has 17 residues. V shed 5 bases, J shed 4 bases, and the junction held 10 bases outside the gene matches. The investigators amplified TCR beta CDR3 regions from RNA transcripts. Primed by the HTBI set, a first-round RT-PCR was run on the TCR CDR3. Via MiXCR, TCRdb re-called the multiplex PCR reads, giving one row per CDR3 protein. The sample carries some 550,000 distinct CDR3 sequences, about a fifth recorded once. The sequence came from a man aged 18 to 29 with Graves' hyperthyroidism. The material sequenced was blood. This chain uses TRBV12-3 or TRBV12-4 with TRBJ2-5; TRBD2 matches at 13 bases. CDR3: CASSLLRLAGGLETQYF. The CDR3 DNA is TGTGCCAGCAGTCTACTACGACTAGCGGGGGGACTAGAGACCCAGTACTTC.